The 15 T cell receptor beta chains below all came from one sample that was sequenced in a study of ipilimumab plus nivolumab after autologous stem cell transplantation. Clones were read by immunoSEQ multiplex PCR, and TCRdb kept only the in-frame ones, dropping some. The profile covers fewer than 95,000 clones, with 83% appearing a single time and more than 2% taken by the ten largest. This sample comprised PBMCs, obtained in a trial of ipilimumab plus nivolumab as post-transplant consolidation. The receptor source for this set is a male donor with diffuse large B-cell lymphoma.

J is TRBJ2-3 and V is TRBV5-5; the D gene could be TRBD1 or TRBD2 (5 bases each). Trimming removed 3 bases from V and 10 bases from J, with 21 bases in between. Germline CDR1 and CDR2: SGHKS and YYEKEE (reference sequence). The CDR3 has 15 amino acids. CDR3 in DNA: TGTGCCAGCAGCTCACCCTCTTCTGGGGGTGCCTCGCAGTATTTT. It yields the protein CASSSPSSGGASQYF.

CDR3 protein: CASSLMRDSPLHF. CDR3 nucleotides: TGTGCCAGCAGCTTAATGCGGGATTCACCCCTCCACTTT. This chain links TRBV11-3 with TRBJ1-6, with no clear D. From germline, CDR1 is SGHNT and CDR2 YENEEA. The V end was cut by 2 bases, the J end by 8 bases, with 7 bases between. This CDR3 region has 13 residues.

This chain joins TRBV5-1 and TRBJ2-5; D is uncertain. Germline V gene lookup returns CDR1 SGHRS and CDR2 YFSETQ. The CDR3 extends over 17 amino acids. V dropped 4 bases and J dropped 1 base, with 20 bases sitting between them. CDR3 loop: CASSPAVRHIPQETQYF. The CDR3 DNA reads as TGCGCCAGCAGCCCCGCGGTCCGCCACATCCCCCAAGAGACCCAGTACTTC.

Written as DNA, the CDR3 is TGTGCCTCGGCCCGCCCGACAGGGGTGGACTATGGCTACACCTTC. As protein: CASARPTGVDYGYTF. The chain combines TRBV4-2 with TRBJ1-2; 8 bases map to TRBD1. This CDR3 is 15 amino acids long. Germline V lookup: CDR1 LGHNA, CDR2 YNFKEQ. Trimming cost V 11 bases and J 3 bases; bases outside gene matches: 14.

The J gene is TRBJ2-2, the V gene TRBV12-5; 7 bases match TRBD1. V shed 6 bases and J 4 bases; nucleotides not matched to a gene: 8. The CDR3 loop spans 15 amino acids. The V gene's germline CDR1 is LGHNT and CDR2 FRNRAP. Here the CDR3 DNA reads TGTGCTAGTGGCCCAAGGGGGCTCGTCACCGGGGAGCTGTTTTTT. Translating it yields CASGPRGLVTGELFF.

J is TRBJ1-5 and V is TRBV5-6, with TRBD1 matching over 8 bases. From germline, CDR1 is SGHDT and CDR2 YYEEEE. J gave up 0 bases and V 0 bases, and 11 bases lay outside the gene matches. CDR3 length: 19 amino acids. DNA for the CDR3: TGTGCCAGCAGCTTGGCAGGGGGCGCCGAATTATATAGCAATCAGCCCCAGCATTTT. Translated: CASSLAGGAELYSNQPQHF.

This chain links TRBV6-5 with TRBJ2-6; the D gene is possibly TRBD1 (5 bases). The CDR3 is made up of 16 amino acids. Trimming left V 0 bases short and J 2 bases short, with 8 bases between. CDR1 and CDR2 (germline): MNHEY, SVGAGI. The CDR3 here is CASSYSLGAGANVLTF. Written as DNA, the CDR3 is TGTGCCAGCAGTTACTCGCTAGGGGCTGGGGCCAACGTCCTGACTTTC.

This clone was counted only a few times. The rearrangement links TRBV10-3 to TRBJ2-6; D ambiguous. Trimming pared 4 bases from V and 0 bases from J, leaving 4 bases between. Germline lookup yields CDR1 ENHRY and CDR2 SYGVKD. This CDR3 has 14 residues. CDR3 sequence (DNA): TGTGCCATCAGTGCTGTCTCTGGGGCCAACGTCCTGACTTTC. This gives the protein CAISAVSGANVLTF.

The V call is TRBV23-1, the J call TRBJ2-1, with D possibly being TRBD1 (7 bases). TRBV23-1 qualifies as an ORF whose function is uncertain. The CDR3 spans 17 residues. V was clipped by 2 bases and J by 4 bases, with 18 bases between them. CDR3 nucleotides: TGCGCCAGCAGTCAACTCGGACAGGTGGAGGGGTACAATGAGCAGTTCTTC. Its translation: CASSQLGQVEGYNEQFF.

The V and J genes are TRBV5-1 and TRBJ2-1; D call uncertain. CDR1 is SGHRS and CDR2 is YFSETQ in the germline V gene. Deletions cut 0 bases from V and 1 base from J, with 2 bases between. The CDR3 totals 13 residues. DNA of the CDR3: TGCGCCAGCAGCTTGGCATCCTACAATGAGCAGTTCTTC. This translates into CASSLASYNEQFF.

In its sample, this clone was seen a few times. The gene calls are TRBV19 and TRBJ2-7; the match to TRBD1 covers 9 bases. V dropped 5 bases and J dropped 2; count of bases not matched to a gene: 10. CDR3 length: 16 residues. Germline lookup yields CDR1 LNHDA and CDR2 SQIVND (reference sequence). CDR3 in amino acids: CASSLTGTGITYEQYF. The CDR3, as DNA: TGTGCCAGTAGTCTGACCGGGACAGGGATTACCTACGAGCAGTACTTC.

The chain combines TRBV10-3 with TRBJ2-1; no firm D call. The CDR3 totals 14 residues. CDR1 is ENHRY and CDR2 is SYGVKD in the germline V gene. V shed 0 bases and J shed 6 bases, with 9 bases lying between them. CDR3 bases: TGTGCCATCAGTGAGTCTGGACGAGGCAATGAGCAGTTCTTC. Translated: CAISESGRGNEQFF.

In DNA, the CDR3 is TGTGCCTCACGGATGGGGCCGTCTAGTGCGAACTATGGCTACACCTTC. Translation: CASRMGPSSANYGYTF. The chain couples TRBV7-3 to TRBJ1-2, with TRBD1 as a possible D gene (5 bases). V lost 11 bases to trimming and J lost 2 bases, with 24 bases between them. Germline V gives CDR1 SGHTA, CDR2 FQGTGA. This CDR3 has 16 amino acids.

The rearrangement joins TRBV2 to TRBJ2-7; 8 bases line up with TRBD2. The CDR3 is 14 amino acids. V shed 3 bases, J shed 3 bases, and the junction held 4 bases outside the gene matches. Germline CDR1 and CDR2: SNHLY and FYNNEI. CDR3 loop: CASSEGLDVYEQYF. In nucleotides, the CDR3 is TGTGCCAGCAGTGAGGGACTAGATGTCTACGAGCAGTACTTC.

V usage is TRBV13 and J usage is TRBJ2-2, with a tentative D call TRBD1 (5 bases). Germline V gene lookup returns CDR1 PRHDT and CDR2 FYEKMQ (reference sequence). The CDR3 consists of 14 residues. V dropped 7 bases and J dropped 1 base, with 10 bases sitting between them. CDR3 in DNA: TGTGCCAGCACGGACAAGAGGAACACCGGGGAGCTGTTTTTT. It yields the protein CASTDKRNTGELFF.